Listed here are 31 T cell receptor beta chains from one sample, sequenced in a study of T cells expressing NK-cell markers. TCRdb reprocessed the 5' RACE reads; each CDR3 protein has one entry and no DNA is given. This sample contains about 550,000 distinct CDR3 sequences. The sequencing sample was made of blood T cells: a sorted CD56 or NKG2C T cell subset, CD4+ or CD8+ T cells, or bulk PBMC T cells (not recorded which). The receptors shown here come from a young man in good health.

The CDR3 region is CASSLVSEQFF. This rearrangement joins TRBV7-2 to TRBJ2-1. This CDR3 has 11 residues. Germline-derived CDR1 and CDR2 are SGHTA and FQGNSA.

The gene calls are TRBV20-1 and TRBJ2-6; no DNA is available, so the TRBD1 call from TCRdb remains unchecked. The CDR3 length is 16 residues. Germline assignment: CDR1 DFQATT and CDR2 SNEGSKA (reference sequence). The CDR3 sequence: CSASPRSISGANVLTF.

The V and J genes are TRBV5-6 and TRBJ2-1; TCRdb gives TRBD1 as the D gene, but with no DNA this cannot be confirmed. The CDR3 is 13 residues long. Per the germline V gene, CDR1 is SGHDT and CDR2 is YYEEEE. This CDR3 is CASAQGLGNEQFF. Full variable domain (missing parts from reference TRBV5-6 and TRBJ2-1): DAGVTQSPTHLIKTRGQQVTLRCSPKSGHDTVSWYQQALGQGPQFIFQYYEEEERQRGNFPDRFSGHQFPNYSSELNVNALLLGDSALYLCASAQGLGNEQFFGPGTRLTVL.

The chain recombines TRBV12-3 or TRBV12-4 with TRBJ1-3; as DNA is missing, the TRBD1 call by TCRdb cannot be tested. This CDR3 contains 14 residues. CDR3 in amino acids: CASSVTGRGNTIYF.

This chain connects TRBV12-3 or TRBV12-4 to TRBJ1-5; TCRdb outputs TRBD1, but without DNA this stays unchecked. The CDR3 has 15 amino acids. The CDR3 spells CASRLGQGSPQPQHF.

This chain uses TRBV7-9 with TRBJ1-1; the D gene TCRdb calls, TRBD1, cannot be checked with no DNA. Germline CDR1 reads SEHNR; CDR2 reads FQNEAQ (reference sequence). The CDR3 spans 17 residues. The CDR3 sequence is CASSLTADRGRNTEAFF.

The chain links TRBV5-5 to TRBJ1-3. CDR1 SGHKS and CDR2 YYEKEE come from the germline V gene (reference sequence). The CDR3 is 15 amino acids. The CDR3: CASSLEWVSGNTIYF.

The J gene is TRBJ2-4, the V gene TRBV4-1. From germline, CDR1 is MGHRA and CDR2 YSYEKL. The CDR3 loop spans 14 amino acids. CDR3 in amino acids: CASRSTVAKNIQYF.

The gene calls are TRBV20-1 and TRBJ1-1. The germline gives CDR1 DFQATT, CDR2 SNEGSKA (reference sequence). The CDR3 spans 13 residues. CDR3 sequence reads: CSARFGKFPEAFF.

V and J are TRBV24-1 and TRBJ2-1; the TCRdb call, TRBD2, lacks DNA for checking. The CDR3 runs 14 residues. The germline gives CDR1 KGHDR, CDR2 SFDVKD. The CDR3 sequence is CATSNPGLANEQFF.

This chain uses TRBV15 with TRBJ2-1. Germline V gene lookup returns CDR1 LNHNV and CDR2 YYDKDF (reference sequence). The CDR3 extends over 13 amino acids. CDR3 amino acids: CATSNRLIPEQFF.

CDR3 protein: CASSGGLAEDTQYF. V gene TRBV2 combines with J gene TRBJ2-3; the D gene TCRdb calls, TRBD2, cannot be checked with no DNA. The CDR3 is 14 residues long. The germline CDR1 and CDR2 sequences are SNHLY and FYNNEI.

J is TRBJ1-3 and V is TRBV6-1. CDR1 and CDR2 from the germline V gene are MNHNS and SASEGT. The CDR3 loop spans 15 amino acids. CDR3 loop: CASSENGGAGNTIYF.

The chain joins TRBV20-1 to TRBJ2-5; the D call from TCRdb, TRBD1, cannot be confirmed without DNA. Germline values: CDR1 DFQATT, CDR2 SNEGSKA (reference sequence). This CDR3 region has 13 residues. CDR3: CSANGQLQETQYF.

V and J are TRBV12-3 or TRBV12-4 and TRBJ2-2; TCRdb's D call, TRBD2, is unchecked because there is no DNA. The CDR3 is made up of 16 amino acids. The CDR3 here is CASSPTSGRGPGELFF.

The rearrangement joins TRBV6-5 to TRBJ2-7; TCRdb names TRBD2, which stays unverified in the absence of DNA. This CDR3 is built from 14 residues. Germline V gene data show CDR1 as MNHEY and CDR2 as SVGAGI. The CDR3 here is CASSYGASSPEQYF.

This chain links TRBV12-3 or TRBV12-4 with TRBJ2-1; the D gene TCRdb calls, TRBD2, cannot be checked with no DNA. The CDR3 consists of 19 residues. The CDR3 reads CASSLRREREVPKVDEQFF.

J is TRBJ2-1 and V is TRBV2; the D call from TCRdb, TRBD2, cannot be confirmed without DNA. The CDR3 has 18 residues. CDR1 is SNHLY and CDR2 is FYNNEI in the germline V gene. CDR3 loop: CASSEGSGGLSSYNEQFF.

J is TRBJ2-1 and V is TRBV7-9; TCRdb lists TRBD2, though no DNA is available to test this call. The CDR3 extends over 16 amino acids. Per germline, CDR1 SEHNR and CDR2 FQNEAQ (reference sequence). The CDR3 here is CASSLGPGLVQHEQFF.

The chain couples TRBV18 to TRBJ1-1; the D call from TCRdb, TRBD1, cannot be confirmed without DNA. Germline CDR1 is KGHSH and CDR2 is LQKENI. The CDR3 has 15 residues. The CDR3 loop reads CASSHHQGQTKQAFF.

The rearrangement joins TRBV9 to TRBJ2-2; checking the TCRdb D call of TRBD1 is not possible without DNA. Per germline, CDR1 SGDLS and CDR2 YYNGEE. The CDR3 is 17 residues long. This chain's CDR3 is CASSRRGTGDPTGELFF.

V gene TRBV28 combines with J gene TRBJ2-7. This CDR3 region has 14 residues. The V gene's germline CDR1 is MDHEN and CDR2 SYDVKM. The CDR3 here is CASIRTGAPYEQYF.

The chain joins TRBV7-8 to TRBJ1-1; absent DNA, TCRdb's TRBD1 call cannot be checked. The germline CDR1 and CDR2 sequences are SGHVS and FQNEAQ. The CDR3 loop spans 13 amino acids. The CDR3 is CASSSSYQGEAFF.

The gene calls are TRBV11-3 and TRBJ2-7; lacking DNA, the TRBD2 call made by TCRdb goes unchecked. This CDR3 is built from 12 residues. The V gene's germline CDR1 is SGHNT and CDR2 YENEEA. The CDR3 reads CASSFKAGGQYF.

This chain connects TRBV3-1 to TRBJ2-5. The CDR3 has 14 amino acids. Germline V gene lookup returns CDR1 LGHDT and CDR2 YNNKEL (reference sequence). The CDR3 sequence is CASSGWTAQETQYF.

The chain uses TRBV7-9 and TRBJ2-3; there is no DNA to check the TCRdb D call of TRBD1. The CDR3 has 16 residues. Per germline, CDR1 SEHNR and CDR2 FQNEAQ (reference sequence). CDR3 sequence: CASSVPGQGRTDTQYF.

V gene TRBV5-1 combines with J gene TRBJ2-1; TCRdb proposes TRBD1, but this gene call is untestable without DNA. Germline loops: CDR1 SGHRS, CDR2 YFSETQ. This CDR3 region has 15 residues. CDR3 residues: CASKAQGAAYNEQFF.

The chain couples TRBV5-5 to TRBJ2-2; TCRdb names TRBD1, which stays unverified in the absence of DNA. Germline CDR1 SGHKS, CDR2 YYEKEE (reference sequence). The CDR3 extends over 16 amino acids. CDR3 region: CASSLAGQGAAGELFF.

The rearrangement links TRBV6-2 or TRBV6-3 to TRBJ2-5; TCRdb gives TRBD2 as the D gene, but with no DNA this cannot be confirmed. CDR1 and CDR2 from the germline V gene are MNHEY and SVGEGT. The CDR3 has 15 residues. CDR3: CASSYSATRKETQYF.

V and J are TRBV12-3 or TRBV12-4 and TRBJ2-5; TCRdb calls TRBD2, which cannot be checked without DNA. The CDR3 length is 15 residues. CDR3 in amino acids: CASTLGLAGAETQYF.

The chain employs TRBV30 and TRBJ2-7; checking the TCRdb D call of TRBD2 is not possible without DNA. Looked up from germline, CDR1 is GTSNPN and CDR2 is SVGIG (reference sequence). This CDR3 spans 12 amino acids. CDR3 region: CAWNRGRDEQYF. The whole variable domain, remainder taken from reference TRBV30 and TRBJ2-7, is SQTIHQWPATLVQPVGSPLSLECTVEGTSNPNLYWYRQAAGRGLQLLFYSVGIGQISSEVPQNLSASRPQDRQFILSSKKLLLSDSGFYLCAWNRGRDEQYFGPGTRLTVT.